This T cell receptor beta chain was retrieved from a study of CD8+ T cells in alopecia areata. As the sequencing template, cDNA was produced by extracting RNA and reverse transcribing it. This table comes from immunoSEQ multiplex PCR, and its TCRdb copy is limited to in-frame clones, with some not included. The table includes around 300,000 clones, 60% detected once. Noted treatment: oral pan-JAK inhibitor, 5-10 mg twice daily. Germline loops: CDR1 MGHDK, CDR2 SYGVNS. With 5 bases clipped from V and 3 bases from J, the junction kept 3 bases outside the gene matches. This CDR3 is built from 14 residues.

The V call is TRBV25-1, the J call TRBJ2-3; 9 nucleotides line up with TRBD2. This receptor was identified in a human donor with alopecia areata. The material sequenced was CD4+ T cells sorted from blood, taken around week 54, from a patient treated with tofacitinib. The CDR3 loop reads CASSRAGGTDTQYF. DNA of the CDR3: TGTGCCAGCAGTCGAGCGGGGGGAACAGATACGCAGTATTTT.